A single sample gave rise to the 8 T cell receptor beta chains below, sequenced in a study of T-cell reconstitution after alpha-beta-depleted transplantation in children. Molecular barcoding with unique molecular identifiers was used for the TCRbeta library. In TCRdb, the PCR reads were re-called with MiXCR into one record per CDR3 protein. The table records about 980,000 distinct CDR3 sequences, 25% to 30% of them present only once. The sequencing used PBMCs, mostly from graft donor cells, collected 360 days after TCRalphabeta/CD19-depleted stem cell transplant. The source of these receptors is a boy younger than two who had a stem cell transplant for SCID, so the T cells may come from the graft donor.

The genes are TRBV27 and TRBJ1-1; no clear D. The V end was cut by 4 bases, the J end by 1 base, with 13 bases between. The CDR3 is 15 amino acids. The germline V gene encodes CDR1 MNHEY and CDR2 SMNVEV (reference sequence). The CDR3 DNA reads TGTGCCAGCAGTTCGAAGAGTAGTCGGAACACTGAAGCTTTCTTT. Translating gives CASSSKSSRNTEAFF.

The V and J genes are TRBV12-3 or TRBV12-4 and TRBJ2-1, with 7 positions matching TRBD1. This CDR3 is 13 amino acids long. With V trimmed by 2 bases and J by 9 bases, 4 bases remained unmatched. CDR3 DNA sequence: TGTGCCAGCAGTTTAACAGGGGAAAGTGAGCAGTTCTTC. This encodes CASSLTGESEQFF.

The rearrangement uses TRBV19 and TRBJ2-7; a possible D gene is TRBD1 (6 bases). Trimming cost V 5 bases and J 1 base, with 15 bases left between them. From germline, CDR1 is LNHDA and CDR2 SQIVND (reference sequence). The CDR3 extends over 15 amino acids. CDR3 in DNA: TGTGCCAGTAGTGGGGGACAAGGCCTTTCCTACGAGCAGTACTTC. This codes for CASSGGQGLSYEQYF. Full variable domain (missing parts from reference TRBV19 and TRBJ2-7): DGGITQSPKYLFRKEGQNVTLSCEQNLNHDAMYWYRQDPGQGLRLIYYSQIVNDFQKGDIAEGYSVSREKKESFPLTVTSAQKNPTAFYLCASSGGQGLSYEQYFGPGTRLTVT.

The rearrangement joins TRBV12-3 or TRBV12-4 to TRBJ2-7; D perhaps matches TRBD2 (6 bases). This CDR3 is 15 amino acids long. Trimming took off 4 bases at V and 0 bases at J, with 13 bases between the two ends. The CDR3 protein is CASSWGLSSSYEQYF. As DNA, the CDR3 is TGTGCCAGCAGTTGGGGACTCTCTAGCTCCTACGAGCAGTACTTC.

The J gene is TRBJ2-4, the V gene TRBV11-2; unclear D gene. CDR1 is SGHAT, CDR2 FQNNGV, per germline. Trimming cost V 0 bases and J 0 bases, with 12 bases left between them. This CDR3 contains 17 residues. CDR3 coding DNA: TGTGCCAGCAGCTTAGATGGCGCTCATCTAGCCAAAAACATTCAGTACTTC. Translation gives CASSLDGAHLAKNIQYF.

This clonotype was observed many times. This sequence joins TRBV5-1 and TRBJ2-3, with D unresolved. Looked up from germline, CDR1 is SGHRS and CDR2 is YFSETQ. The ends were cut back, 1 base at V and 1 base at J, with 13 bases in the middle. The CDR3 covers 16 residues. The CDR3 loop reads CASSLRLGKRTDTQYF. CDR3 DNA sequence: TGCGCCAGCAGCTTGCGATTGGGGAAACGCACAGATACGCAGTATTTT.

This rearrangement joins TRBV15 to TRBJ2-3; 8 bases are shared with TRBD1. This CDR3 has 16 amino acids. CDR1 and CDR2 from the germline V gene are LNHNV and YYDKDF (reference sequence). The J segment lost 6 bases and the V segment lost 0 bases, leaving 8 bases of the junction unmatched. The CDR3, as DNA: TGTGCCACCAGCAGAGATAGGTCAGGGGGCGCGGATACGCAGTATTTT. It encodes CATSRDRSGGADTQYF.

In this sample, this clonotype turned up many times. This chain uses TRBV5-1 with TRBJ1-1; TRBD1 aligns across 7 bases. CDR1 SGHRS and CDR2 YFSETQ come from the germline V gene. CDR3 length: 15 residues. J was trimmed by 1 base and V by 1 base; bases with no gene match: 4. CDR3 DNA: TGCGCCAGCAGCTTGTCAGGGGGGCCGAACACTGAAGCTTTCTTT. Amino acid sequence: CASSLSGGPNTEAFF.